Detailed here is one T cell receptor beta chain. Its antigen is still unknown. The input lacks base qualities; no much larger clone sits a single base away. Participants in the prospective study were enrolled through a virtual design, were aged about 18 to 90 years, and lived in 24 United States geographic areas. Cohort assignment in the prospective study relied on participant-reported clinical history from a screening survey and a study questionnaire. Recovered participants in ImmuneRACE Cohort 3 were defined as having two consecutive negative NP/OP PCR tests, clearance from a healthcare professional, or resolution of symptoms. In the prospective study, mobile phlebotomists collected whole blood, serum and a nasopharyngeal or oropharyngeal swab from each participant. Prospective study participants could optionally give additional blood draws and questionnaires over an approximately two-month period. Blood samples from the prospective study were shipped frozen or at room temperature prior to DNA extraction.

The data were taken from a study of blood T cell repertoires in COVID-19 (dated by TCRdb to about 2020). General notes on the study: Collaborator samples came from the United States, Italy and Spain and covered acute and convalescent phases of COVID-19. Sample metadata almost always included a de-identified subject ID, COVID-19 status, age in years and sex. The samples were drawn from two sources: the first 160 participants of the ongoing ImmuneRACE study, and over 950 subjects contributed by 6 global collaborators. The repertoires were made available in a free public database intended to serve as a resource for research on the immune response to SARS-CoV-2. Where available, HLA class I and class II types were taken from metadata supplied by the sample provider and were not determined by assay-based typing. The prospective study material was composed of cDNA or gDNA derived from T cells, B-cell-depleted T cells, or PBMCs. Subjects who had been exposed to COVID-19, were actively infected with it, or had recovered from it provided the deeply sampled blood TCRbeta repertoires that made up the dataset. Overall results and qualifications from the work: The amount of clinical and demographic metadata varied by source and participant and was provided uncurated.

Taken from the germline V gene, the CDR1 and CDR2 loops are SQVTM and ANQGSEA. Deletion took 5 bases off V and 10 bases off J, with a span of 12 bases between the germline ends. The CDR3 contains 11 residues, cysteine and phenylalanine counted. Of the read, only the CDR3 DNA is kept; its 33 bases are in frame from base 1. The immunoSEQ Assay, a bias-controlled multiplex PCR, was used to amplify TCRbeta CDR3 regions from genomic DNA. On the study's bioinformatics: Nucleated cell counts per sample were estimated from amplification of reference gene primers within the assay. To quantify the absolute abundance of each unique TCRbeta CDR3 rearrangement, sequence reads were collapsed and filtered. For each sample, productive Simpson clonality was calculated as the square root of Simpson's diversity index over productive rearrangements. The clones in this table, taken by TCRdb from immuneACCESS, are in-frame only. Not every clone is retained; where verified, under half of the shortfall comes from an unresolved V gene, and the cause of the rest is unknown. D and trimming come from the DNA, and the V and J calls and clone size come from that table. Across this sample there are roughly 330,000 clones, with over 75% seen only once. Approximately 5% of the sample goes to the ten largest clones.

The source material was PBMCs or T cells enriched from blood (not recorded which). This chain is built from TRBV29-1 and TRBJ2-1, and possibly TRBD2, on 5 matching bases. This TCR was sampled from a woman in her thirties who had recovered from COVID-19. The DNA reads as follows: TGCAGCGTTTATCTAGCAAACGAGCAGTTCTTC. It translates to CSVYLANEQFF.